This T cell receptor (beta chain) was documented in a study of cytomegalovirus exposure and HLA in healthy donors. The PCR was carried out with 60 Vbeta primers and 13 Jbeta primers. Per the original methods: Later reanalysis found roughly 80 million unique TCR beta chains, about 11 million of them shared. The method was immunoSEQ multiplex PCR; TCRdb's version includes in-frame clones alone and lacks a portion of them. D and trimming come from the DNA, and the V and J calls and clone size come from that table. The top ten clones hold about 0.3% of a sample with roughly 250,000 clones, 80% of them seen once. Overall study results and limits: The study recorded 160 or so TCR beta chains that were cytomegalovirus-associated.

Turning to this clone: Its target is unknown.

The source of this sequence is a girl aged 2 to 10 in good health and CMV-seronegative. The material sequenced was PBMCs.

The CDR3 DNA sequence: TGTGCCAGCAGCGTAGAGGCTAGCGGGGGGTACGCAGATACGCAGTATTTT. The encoded protein is CASSVEASGGYADTQYF. The V and J genes are TRBV9 and TRBJ2-3; 11 nucleotides line up with TRBD2. Per germline, CDR1 SGDLS and CDR2 YYNGEE. The CDR3 spans 17 residues. J lost 4 bases, V lost 0 bases, and 7 bases had no gene match.